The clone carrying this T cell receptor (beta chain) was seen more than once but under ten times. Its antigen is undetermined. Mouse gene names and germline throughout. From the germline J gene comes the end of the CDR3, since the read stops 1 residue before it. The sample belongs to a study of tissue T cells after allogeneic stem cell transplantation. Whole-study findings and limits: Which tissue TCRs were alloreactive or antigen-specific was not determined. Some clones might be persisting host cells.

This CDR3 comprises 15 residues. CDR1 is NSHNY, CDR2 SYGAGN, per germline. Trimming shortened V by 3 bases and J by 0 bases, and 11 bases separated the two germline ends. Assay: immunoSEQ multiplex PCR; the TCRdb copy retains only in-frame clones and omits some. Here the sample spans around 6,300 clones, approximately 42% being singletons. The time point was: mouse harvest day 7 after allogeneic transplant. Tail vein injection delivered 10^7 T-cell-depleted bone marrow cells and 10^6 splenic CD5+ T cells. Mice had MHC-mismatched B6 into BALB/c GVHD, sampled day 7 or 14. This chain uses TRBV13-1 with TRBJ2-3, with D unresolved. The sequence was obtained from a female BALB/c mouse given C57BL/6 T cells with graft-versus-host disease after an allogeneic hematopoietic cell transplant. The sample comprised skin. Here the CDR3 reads CASSGGWASAETLYF. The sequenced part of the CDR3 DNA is TGTGCCAGCAGTGGAGGGTGGGCTAGTGCAGAAACGCTGTAT.